This T cell receptor (beta chain) was retrieved from a study of tumor-infiltrating lymphocytes in oesophageal squamous cell carcinoma. Deletions cut 1 base from V and 3 bases from J, with 16 bases between. The CDR3 is 16 amino acids. MiXCR, run by TCRdb on the PCR reads, gives a single entry per CDR3 protein. The sample lists around 16,000 distinct CDR3 sequences, 40% to 45% seen once, with about 38% in the top ten. Input material: blood. The TCR sequence derives from a female donor with esophageal squamous cell carcinoma. The chain recombines TRBV12-3 or TRBV12-4 with TRBJ2-7; tentative D call: TRBD1 (6 bases). In DNA form, the CDR3 reads TGTGCCAGCAGTTTAGTTAATGTAGGGACAATCTACGAGCAGTACTTC. Amino acids: CASSLVNVGTIYEQYF.